This TCR beta chain was profiled in a study of siplizumab effects on memory and regulatory T cells. General study findings and limits: Assignment to unstimulated subsets succeeded for only a minor fraction of the alloreactive clones. The authors did not confirm suppressive function in proliferating Tregs from siplizumab cultures.

In the case of this clone: The antigen is unknown.

Each sample yielded about 1.1 x 10^5 assayed TCR templates. Data came from immunoSEQ multiplex PCR; TCRdb stores just in-frame clones and leaves some out. Among 100,000 or so clones listed, about nine tenths were seen once. The sequence was collected from a human donor in good health. What was sequenced was non-Treg CD4+ T cells sorted from blood.

CDR3 region: CASSLALAGGTDTQYF. CDR3 bases: TGTGCCAGCAGCTTAGCTTTAGCGGGTGGAACAGATACGCAGTATTTT. The chain couples TRBV7-2 to TRBJ2-3, with TRBD2 matching over 7 bases. CDR1 is SGHTA and CDR2 is FQGNSA in the germline V gene. CDR3 length: 16 residues. V lost 0 bases to trimming and J lost 3 bases; unmatched junction nucleotides: 6. Complete variable domain (other parts from reference TRBV7-2 and TRBJ2-3): GAGVSQSPSNKVTEKGKDVELRCDPISGHTALYWYRQSLGQGLEFLIYFQGNSAPDKSGLPSDRFSAERTGGSVSTLTIQRTQQEDSAVYLCASSLALAGGTDTQYFGPGTRLTVL.